This passage covers 2 T cell receptor beta chains from one sample sequenced in a study of blood T cell repertoires in COVID-19. Profiling relied on immunoSEQ multiplex PCR, and the TCRdb table lists in-frame clones only, not all of them. The sample carries about 240,000 clones, around 80% recorded once. Input material: peripheral blood. The receptors were gathered from a woman younger than 30 with acute or convalescent COVID-19.

This chain connects TRBV6-7 to TRBJ1-5, with unresolved D. TRBV6-7 is labeled an ORF, and its function is uncertain. This CDR3 has 11 amino acids. V was cut by 5 bases and J by 8 bases, with 7 bases left in between. The DNA of the CDR3 is TGTGCCAGCAGTCACGCTAAGCCCCAGCATTTT. This codes for CASSHAKPQHF.

The V and J genes are TRBV6-1 and TRBJ1-1; no reliable D call. This CDR3 contains 14 residues. V was cut by 3 bases and J by 0 bases, with 8 bases left in between. The germline V gene encodes CDR1 MNHNS and CDR2 SASEGT. The CDR3 nucleotides are TGTGCCAGCAGTGACGAGGTAGTGAACACTGAAGCTTTCTTT. This gives the protein CASSDEVVNTEAFF.